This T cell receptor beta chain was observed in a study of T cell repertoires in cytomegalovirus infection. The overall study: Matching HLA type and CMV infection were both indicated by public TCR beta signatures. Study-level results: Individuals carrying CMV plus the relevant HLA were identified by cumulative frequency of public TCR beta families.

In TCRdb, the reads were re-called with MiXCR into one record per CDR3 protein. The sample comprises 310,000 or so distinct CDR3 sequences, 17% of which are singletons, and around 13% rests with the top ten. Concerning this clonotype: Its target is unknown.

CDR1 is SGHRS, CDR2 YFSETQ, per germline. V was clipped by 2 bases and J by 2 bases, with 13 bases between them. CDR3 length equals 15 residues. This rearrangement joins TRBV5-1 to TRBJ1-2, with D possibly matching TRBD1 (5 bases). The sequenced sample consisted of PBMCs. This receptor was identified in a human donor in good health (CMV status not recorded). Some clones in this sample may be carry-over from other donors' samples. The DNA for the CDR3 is TGCGCCAGCAGCTTTGGTCCAGGGACGAACTATGGCTACACCTTC. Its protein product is CASSFGPGTNYGYTF.